The rows below give T cell receptor beta chains drawn from one sample of a study of shared clonotypes between healthy human individuals. The method was immunoSEQ multiplex PCR; TCRdb's version includes in-frame clones alone and lacks a portion of them. The sample records approximately 2,000,000 clones, about 90% being singletons. Sequenced sample: naive CD4+ T cells from PBMCs. The receptors derive from a young man in good health. Some clones in this sample may be carry-over from other donors' samples. The CDR3 runs from the conserved cysteine through the conserved F or W. The order of the fields is clone size, J gene, V gene, CDR3 length, D gene, CDR3 protein, CDR3 DNA. The D gene is left open where the match is weak. Some rows mark clone size as missing; the rest say once, few, many or name a class of expanded clone.

clone size: once; J gene: TRBJ1-2; V gene: TRBV6-1; CDR3 length: 13; D gene: .; CDR3 protein: CASSEDPGQGYTF; CDR3 DNA: TGTGCCAGCAGTGAAGACCCCGGACAGGGCTACACCTTC
clone size: .; J gene: TRBJ2-3; V gene: TRBV29-1; CDR3 length: 14; D gene: .; CDR3 protein: CSVRRLTSTDTQYF; CDR3 DNA: TGCAGCGTGCGCAGACTGACTAGCACAGATACGCAGTATTTT
clone size: .; J gene: TRBJ2-1; V gene: TRBV5-1; CDR3 length: 15; D gene: .; CDR3 protein: CASSNRTASYNEQFF; CDR3 DNA: TGCGCCAGCAGCAATAGGACAGCCTCCTACAATGAGCAGTTCTTC
clone size: .; J gene: TRBJ2-7; V gene: TRBV2; CDR3 length: 13; D gene: .; CDR3 protein: CASLRDRAYEQYF; CDR3 DNA: TGTGCCAGTCTCAGGGATAGGGCCTACGAGCAGTACTTC
clone size: .; J gene: TRBJ1-1; V gene: TRBV28; CDR3 length: 13; D gene: TRBD1; CDR3 protein: CASRLPGGAEAFF; CDR3 DNA: TGTGCCAGCAGGTTACCAGGGGGCGCTGAAGCTTTCTTT
clone size: .; J gene: TRBJ2-7; V gene: TRBV5-1; CDR3 length: 15; D gene: TRBD2; CDR3 protein: CASSPGSGIDYEQYF; CDR3 DNA: TGCGCCAGCAGCCCAGGGAGCGGGATTGACTACGAGCAGTACTTC
clone size: .; J gene: TRBJ1-1; V gene: TRBV29-1; CDR3 length: 13; D gene: .; CDR3 protein: CSVHPPGNTEAFF; CDR3 DNA: TGCAGCGTTCACCCACCCGGGAACACTGAAGCTTTCTTT
clone size: .; J gene: TRBJ1-1; V gene: TRBV5-1; CDR3 length: 15; D gene: .; CDR3 protein: CASSFSPRTNTEAFF; CDR3 DNA: TGCGCCAGCAGCTTTTCTCCGAGGACGAACACTGAAGCTTTCTTT
clone size: .; J gene: TRBJ2-6; V gene: TRBV30; CDR3 length: 12; D gene: .; CDR3 protein: CAWGDGANVLTF; CDR3 DNA: TGTGCCTGGGGGGATGGGGCCAACGTCCTGACTTTC
clone size: once; J gene: TRBJ2-2; V gene: TRBV19; CDR3 length: 15; D gene: TRBD1; CDR3 protein: CASVRTGGNTGELFF; CDR3 DNA: TGTGCCAGCGTAAGGACAGGGGGCAACACCGGGGAGCTGTTTTTT
clone size: .; J gene: TRBJ2-1; V gene: TRBV7-2; CDR3 length: 15; D gene: .; CDR3 protein: CASTPPVNSYNEQFF; CDR3 DNA: TGTGCCAGCACCCCGCCGGTAAACTCCTACAATGAGCAGTTCTTC
clone size: .; J gene: TRBJ2-7; V gene: TRBV14; CDR3 length: 12; D gene: TRBD2; CDR3 protein: CASSGGSYEQYF; CDR3 DNA: TGTGCCAGCAGCGGCGGGAGCTACGAGCAGTACTTC
clone size: .; J gene: TRBJ2-7; V gene: TRBV6-5; CDR3 length: 16; D gene: TRBD1; CDR3 protein: CASSYQSGTGIYEQYF; CDR3 DNA: TGTGCCAGCAGTTACCAATCCGGGACAGGGATTTACGAGCAGTACTTC
clone size: .; J gene: TRBJ1-5; V gene: TRBV28; CDR3 length: 15; D gene: .; CDR3 protein: CASSLPAGGNQPQHF; CDR3 DNA: TGTGCCAGCAGTTTGCCAGCCGGTGGGAATCAGCCCCAGCATTTT
clone size: .; J gene: TRBJ1-3; V gene: TRBV9; CDR3 length: 15; D gene: .; CDR3 protein: CASSVEGQGRNTIYF; CDR3 DNA: TGTGCCAGCAGCGTCGAGGGCCAGGGTAGGAACACCATATATTTT
clone size: .; J gene: TRBJ1-5; V gene: TRBV7-8; CDR3 length: 19; D gene: TRBD1; CDR3 protein: CASSLLARTGVYSNQPQHF; CDR3 DNA: TGTGCCAGCAGCTTACTTGCAAGGACAGGGGTATATAGCAATCAGCCCCAGCATTTT
clone size: .; J gene: TRBJ2-6; V gene: TRBV19; CDR3 length: 14; D gene: .; CDR3 protein: CASSLPPGANVLTF; CDR3 DNA: TGTGCCAGTAGTTTGCCCCCTGGGGCCAACGTCCTGACTTTC
clone size: .; J gene: TRBJ2-7; V gene: TRBV2; CDR3 length: 14; D gene: TRBD2; CDR3 protein: CASRSTSGYYEQYF; CDR3 DNA: TGTGCCAGCAGATCGACTAGCGGGTACTACGAGCAGTACTTC
clone size: .; J gene: TRBJ2-2; V gene: TRBV5-4; CDR3 length: 20; D gene: TRBD2; CDR3 protein: CASSSKGGLGLAGVPGELFF; CDR3 DNA: TGTGCCAGCAGCTCGAAAGGGGGGTTGGGGCTAGCGGGAGTTCCCGGGGAGCTGTTTTTT
clone size: .; J gene: TRBJ2-7; V gene: TRBV5-6; CDR3 length: 14; D gene: TRBD1; CDR3 protein: CASRTTGSSYEQYF; CDR3 DNA: TGTGCCAGCAGAACGACAGGGAGCTCCTACGAGCAGTACTTC
clone size: .; J gene: TRBJ1-4; V gene: TRBV6-5; CDR3 length: 16; D gene: .; CDR3 protein: CASSYGGTRGGEKLFF; CDR3 DNA: TGTGCCAGCAGTTACGGCGGTACGAGGGGCGGTGAAAAACTGTTTTTT
clone size: .; J gene: TRBJ2-7; V gene: TRBV5-1; CDR3 length: 15; D gene: .; CDR3 protein: CASSLWGRPDGEQYF; CDR3 DNA: TGCGCCAGCAGCTTGTGGGGGAGGCCGGACGGCGAGCAGTACTTC
clone size: .; J gene: TRBJ2-7; V gene: TRBV6-5; CDR3 length: 15; D gene: TRBD2; CDR3 protein: CASSYGEAGRDEQYF; CDR3 DNA: TGTGCCAGCAGTTATGGGGAGGCGGGGAGGGACGAGCAGTACTTC
clone size: .; J gene: TRBJ2-7; V gene: TRBV14; CDR3 length: 13; D gene: .; CDR3 protein: CASSQGARLEQYF; CDR3 DNA: TGTGCCAGCAGCCAAGGCGCTCGGCTCGAGCAGTACTTC
clone size: .; J gene: TRBJ2-7; V gene: TRBV23-1; CDR3 length: 17; D gene: .; CDR3 protein: CASSPPRGRGCRCEQYF; CDR3 DNA: TGCGCCAGCAGTCCTCCCCGCGGTAGGGGATGTCGCTGCGAGCAGTACTTC